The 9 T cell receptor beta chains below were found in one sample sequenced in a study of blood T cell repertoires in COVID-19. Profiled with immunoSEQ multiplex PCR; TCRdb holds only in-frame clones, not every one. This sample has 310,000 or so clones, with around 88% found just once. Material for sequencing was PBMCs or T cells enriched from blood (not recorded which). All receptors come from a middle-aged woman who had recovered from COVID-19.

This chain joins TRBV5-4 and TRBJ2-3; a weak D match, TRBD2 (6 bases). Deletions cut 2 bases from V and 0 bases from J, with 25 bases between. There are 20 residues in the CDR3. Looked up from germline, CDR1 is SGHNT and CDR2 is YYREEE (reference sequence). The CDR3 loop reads CASSFHLGSFFSGSTDTQYF. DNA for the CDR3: TGTGCCAGCAGCTTTCATTTGGGTTCGTTTTTCAGCGGGAGCACAGATACGCAGTATTTT.

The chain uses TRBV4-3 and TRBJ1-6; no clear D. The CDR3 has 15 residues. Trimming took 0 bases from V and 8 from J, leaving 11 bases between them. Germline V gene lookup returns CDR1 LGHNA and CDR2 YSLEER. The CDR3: CASSQDWAEYSPLHF. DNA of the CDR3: TGCGCCAGCAGCCAAGATTGGGCAGAATATTCACCCCTCCACTTT.

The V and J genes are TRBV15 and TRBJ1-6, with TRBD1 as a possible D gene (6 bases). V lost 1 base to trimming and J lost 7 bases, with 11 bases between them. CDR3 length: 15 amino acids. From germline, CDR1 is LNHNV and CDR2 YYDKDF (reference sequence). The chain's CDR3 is CATSRGRTANSPLHF. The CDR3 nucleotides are TGTGCCACCAGCAGAGGCCGGACAGCCAATTCACCCCTCCACTTT.

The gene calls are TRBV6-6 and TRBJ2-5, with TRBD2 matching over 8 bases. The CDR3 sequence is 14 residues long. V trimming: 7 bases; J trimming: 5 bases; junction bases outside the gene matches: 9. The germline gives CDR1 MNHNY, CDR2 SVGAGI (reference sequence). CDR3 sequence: CASTGGVQRETQYF. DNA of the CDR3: TGTGCCAGCACGGGAGGGGTTCAACGTGAGACCCAGTACTTC.

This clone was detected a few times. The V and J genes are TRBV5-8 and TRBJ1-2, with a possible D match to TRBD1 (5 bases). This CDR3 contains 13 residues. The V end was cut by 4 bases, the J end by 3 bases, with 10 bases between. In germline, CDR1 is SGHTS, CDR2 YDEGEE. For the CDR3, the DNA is TGTGCCAGCAGCCCGGACACGCACTATGGCTACACCTTC. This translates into CASSPDTHYGYTF.

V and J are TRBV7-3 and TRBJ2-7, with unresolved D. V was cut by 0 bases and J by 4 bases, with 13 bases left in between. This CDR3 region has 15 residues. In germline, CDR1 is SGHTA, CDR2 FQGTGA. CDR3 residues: CASSLTGSGLYEQYF. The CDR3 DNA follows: TGTGCCAGCAGCTTAACGGGTTCAGGATTATACGAGCAGTACTTC.

The CDR3 reads CASSQFRQMNTEAFF. DNA for the CDR3: TGTGCCAGCAGCCAATTTAGACAGATGAACACTGAAGCTTTCTTT. The rearrangement joins TRBV16 to TRBJ1-1; tentatively, D is TRBD1 (5 bases). Trimming pared 1 base from V and 0 bases from J, leaving 9 bases between. This CDR3 comprises 15 residues. The germline CDR1 and CDR2 sequences are KGHSY and FQNENV.

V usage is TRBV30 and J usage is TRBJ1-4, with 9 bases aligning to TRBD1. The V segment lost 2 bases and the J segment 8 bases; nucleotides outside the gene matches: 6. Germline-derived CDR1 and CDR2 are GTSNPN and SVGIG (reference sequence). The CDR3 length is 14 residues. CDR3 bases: TGTGCCTGGAGTCCGGGACAGGGATTCGAAAAACTGTTTTTT. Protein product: CAWSPGQGFEKLFF.

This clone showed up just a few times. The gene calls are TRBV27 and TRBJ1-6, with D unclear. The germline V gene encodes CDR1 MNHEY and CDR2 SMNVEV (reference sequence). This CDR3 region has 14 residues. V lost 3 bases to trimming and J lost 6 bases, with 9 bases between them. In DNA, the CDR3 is TGTGCCAGCAGTTTCCGGGAGGGTAATTCACCCCTCCACTTT. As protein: CASSFREGNSPLHF.